These 4 T cell receptor beta chains originate from one sample sequenced in a study of control samples from healthy donors and cancer patients. Clones were sequenced by immunoSEQ multiplex PCR, and TCRdb holds only the in-frame ones, with some missing. The sample lists 130,000 to 150,000 clones; about 95% were seen once. Sequencing input: PBMCs. These receptors all come from a man in his sixties with colorectal cancer.

This chain links TRBV11-3 with TRBJ1-2; no definite D call. The CDR3 loop spans 15 amino acids. Germline V lookup: CDR1 SGHNT, CDR2 YENEEA. Trimming removed 7 bases at V and 4 bases at J, with 19 bases between. The CDR3 is CASTQRVAVIYGYTF. The CDR3 DNA follows: TGTGCCAGCACTCAGAGGGTTGCCGTGATCTATGGCTACACCTTC.

The chain employs TRBV19 and TRBJ1-1, with D uncertain. This CDR3 spans 14 amino acids. The V end was cut by 3 bases, the J end by 1 base, with 9 bases between. The germline gives CDR1 LNHDA, CDR2 SQIVND (reference sequence). The CDR3 reads CASSIMAGNTEAFF. The CDR3 DNA reads TGTGCCAGTAGTATTATGGCAGGGAACACTGAAGCTTTCTTT.

This rearrangement joins TRBV4-2 to TRBJ1-3; weak D call: TRBD1 (6 bases). The germline V gene encodes CDR1 LGHNA and CDR2 YNFKEQ. Between the trimmed V and J ends, which lost 0 bases and 4 bases, there was a span of 13 bases. The length of the CDR3 is 16 residues. The CDR3, as DNA: TGTGCCAGCAGCCAAGAGGGGGGGCGAGGGGGAAACACCATATATTTT. Protein: CASSQEGGRGGNTIYF.

This clone was detected only a few times. V is TRBV3-1 (or the pseudogene TRBV3-2) and J is TRBJ2-1; 7 bases fit TRBD2. From germline, CDR1 is LGHDT and CDR2 YNNKEL (reference sequence). The trim removed 2 bases at V and 15 bases at J, leaving 7 bases unmatched. This CDR3 has 12 residues. CDR3 residues: CASSQYLGGRFF. CDR3 nucleotide sequence: TGTGCCAGCAGCCAATACCTGGGCGGGAGGTTCTTC.